These 22 T cell receptor beta chains share one sample of origin, sequenced in a study of regulatory T cells in long-lasting Graves disease. The sample's time point: persistent/refractory GD, antithyroid drugs over 5 years with positive TRAb. Researchers made the TCR library from RNA that was extracted from PBMCs. In building TCR beta libraries, iRepertoire HTBI primers were used together with Arm-PCR of CDR3 regions. TCRdb re-called the multiplex PCR reads through MiXCR, storing one row per CDR3 protein. The sample includes some 420,000 distinct CDR3 sequences, 20% to 25% of them seen just once. The sequencing used peripheral blood mononuclear cells (PBMCs), collected when the disease was refractory, from a patient treated with antithyroid drugs. All receptors come from a female donor with Graves disease.

This clonotype was detected a few times. The genes are TRBV19 and TRBJ2-7; 8 nucleotides agree with TRBD1. Germline V gene data show CDR1 as LNHDA and CDR2 as SQIVND (reference sequence). The CDR3 is 14 residues long. The V segment lost 7 bases and the J segment 3 bases; nucleotides outside the gene matches: 8. CDR3 DNA sequence: TGTGCCAGTACTCCAGGGGGCGCAGGCTACGAGCAGTACTTC. Translated: CASTPGGAGYEQYF.

This clonotype was counted ten times or more. V gene TRBV24-1 combines with J gene TRBJ2-5, with D tentatively TRBD1 (5 bases). Germline V gene sequence: CDR1 KGHDR, CDR2 SFDVKD. This CDR3 comprises 15 residues. Trimming left V 4 bases short and J 2 bases short, with 13 bases between. The CDR3 nucleotides are TGTGCCACCAGTGACGATACAGGCTATCAAGAGACCCAGTACTTC. It is translated as CATSDDTGYQETQYF.

This sequence joins TRBV7-2 and TRBJ1-2; the D gene is possibly TRBD1 (6 bases). The germline V and J ends were trimmed by 5 bases and 6 bases, with 19 bases remaining between them. CDR1 is SGHTA, CDR2 FQGNSA, per germline. The CDR3 spans 15 residues. CDR3 coding DNA: TGTGCCAGCAGCCCTCCCCCGGCAGGGGCGAATGGCTACACCTTC. Amino acid sequence: CASSPPPAGANGYTF.

This clonotype was seen more than once but under ten times. V and J are TRBV28 and TRBJ2-2; D unresolved. Looked up from germline, CDR1 is MDHEN and CDR2 is SYDVKM. The CDR3 runs 17 residues. Between the trimmed V and J ends, which lost 4 bases and 0 bases, there was a span of 15 bases. CDR3 region: CASSSRQWGPNTGELFF. CDR3 nucleotides: TGTGCCAGCAGTTCCCGACAATGGGGTCCGAACACCGGGGAGCTGTTTTTT.

The rearrangement joins TRBV20-1 to TRBJ2-7; D is uncertain. The germline gives CDR1 DFQATT, CDR2 SNEGSKA (reference sequence). Trimming removed 0 bases at V and 5 bases at J, with 11 bases between. The CDR3 has 13 residues. The CDR3 reads CSARDPSTNEQYF. The CDR3 DNA sequence: TGCAGTGCTAGAGATCCTAGTACCAACGAGCAGTACTTC.

This clonotype was counted ten times or more. The chain recombines TRBV7-2 with TRBJ1-2, with D unresolved. This CDR3 comprises 18 residues. Germline V gives CDR1 SGHTA, CDR2 FQGNSA. With 1 base removed from V and 0 bases from J, the gap between germline ends came to 18 bases. The CDR3 protein is CASSLVGVGQRTNYGYTF. The CDR3 region has the DNA TGTGCCAGCAGCTTAGTAGGTGTAGGGCAACGAACTAACTATGGCTACACCTTC. The full variable domain, completed using reference TRBV7-2 and TRBJ1-2, is GAGVSQSPSNKVTEKGKDVELRCDPISGHTALYWYRQSLGQGLEFLIYFQGNSAPDKSGLPSDRFSAERTGGSVSTLTIQRTQQEDSAVYLCASSLVGVGQRTNYGYTFGSGTRLTVV.

The table lists this clonotype with many counts. This sequence joins TRBV20-1 and TRBJ2-7, with 7 bases that match TRBD1. The germline CDR1 and CDR2 sequences are DFQATT and SNEGSKA (reference sequence). This CDR3 contains 12 residues. CDR3 bases: TGCAGCGCCAGAGACAGGGTCTACGAGCAGTACTTC. Protein sequence: CSARDRVYEQYF.

Ten or more counts support this clonotype. This chain joins TRBV24-1 and TRBJ2-7; 8 positions match TRBD1. Germline loops: CDR1 KGHDR, CDR2 SFDVKD. Trimming at V came to 7 bases and at J to 6 bases, leaving 10 bases not matched to a gene. CDR3 length: 14 amino acids. The CDR3 DNA is TGTGCCACCAGCTTACAGGGGACAGGATCCGAGCAGTACTTC. Translation gives CATSLQGTGSEQYF.

The table lists this clonotype with many counts. This CDR3 reads CATSRGGGGYNYGYTF. The CDR3 coding sequence is TGTGCCACCAGCAGAGGAGGTGGCGGCTATAACTATGGCTACACCTTC. The chain couples TRBV15 to TRBJ1-2; D unclear. This CDR3 is 16 amino acids long. The V and J ends lost 1 base and 1 base respectively, with 13 bases between them. Germline V gene lookup returns CDR1 LNHNV and CDR2 YYDKDF (reference sequence).

V is TRBV20-1 and J is TRBJ1-5; 10 positions match TRBD1. CDR3 length equals 18 residues. V shed 6 bases, J shed 7 bases, and the junction held 21 bases outside the gene matches. From germline, CDR1 is DFQATT and CDR2 SNEGSKA (reference sequence). In DNA form, the CDR3 reads TGCAGTGCCATCAACCGGGACAGGGGAAGGGATAAAGGACAGCCCCAGCATTTT. Residues: CSAINRDRGRDKGQPQHF.

V usage is TRBV4-1 and J usage is TRBJ1-2, with D maybe TRBD1 (6 bases). Germline lookup yields CDR1 MGHRA and CDR2 YSYEKL. V lost 1 base and J lost 4, with 10 bases in between. CDR3 length: 14 amino acids. The CDR3 spells CASSQALGAYGYTF. DNA of the CDR3: TGCGCCAGCAGCCAAGCGCTGGGGGCCTATGGCTACACCTTC.

This clonotype was detected only a few times. The genes are TRBV12-3 or TRBV12-4 and TRBJ1-5; no definite D call. The V gene lost 5 bases and the J gene lost 6 bases, with 20 bases spanning the gap. The CDR3 consists of 16 residues. The CDR3 nucleotides are TGTGCCAGCAGTCCGGGATCCCCCCAGCGCGCTCAGCCCCAGCATTTT. This codes for CASSPGSPQRAQPQHF.

The gene calls are TRBV19 and TRBJ2-7; D might be TRBD2 (6 bases). The germline V and J ends were trimmed by 6 bases and 5 bases, with 14 bases remaining between them. The germline CDR1 and CDR2 sequences are LNHDA and SQIVND (reference sequence). CDR3 length: 13 amino acids. The chain's CDR3 is CASRTTSCHEQYF. The CDR3 DNA sequence: TGTGCCAGTAGGACGACTAGTTGTCACGAGCAGTACTTC.

The CDR3 sequence is CASSQDPTATNEKLFF. In nucleotides, the CDR3 is TGCGCCAGCAGCCAAGATCCGACAGCAACTAATGAAAAACTGTTTTTT. This chain links TRBV4-3 with TRBJ1-4, with D possibly being TRBD1 (5 bases). The CDR3 consists of 16 residues. CDR1 is LGHNA and CDR2 is YSLEER in the germline V gene. V was shortened by 0 bases and J by 0 bases, with 8 bases between the two germline ends.

This clonotype was seen repeatedly, ten times or more. The rearrangement uses TRBV28 and TRBJ1-5; D is perhaps TRBD1 (6 bases). Trimming took 5 bases from V and 3 from J, leaving 11 bases between them. The CDR3 runs to 14 residues. Germline assignment: CDR1 MDHEN and CDR2 SYDVKM. This CDR3 is CASSVQGANQPQHF. CDR3 DNA sequence: TGTGCCAGCAGTGTACAGGGCGCCAATCAGCCCCAGCATTTT.

This clonotype has just a few counts. V and J are TRBV12-3 or TRBV12-4 and TRBJ2-1; tentatively, D is TRBD1 (8 bases). The V gene lost 8 bases and the J gene lost 12 bases, with 20 bases spanning the gap. The CDR3 loop spans 13 amino acids. The CDR3: CASRSGEGTGQFF. In DNA form, the CDR3 reads TGTGCCAGCCGTTCGGGGGAGGGGACAGGGCAGTTCTTC.

This rearrangement joins TRBV3-1 to TRBJ1-1; tentatively, D is TRBD1 (5 bases). CDR3 length equals 18 residues. Germline V gene data show CDR1 as LGHDT and CDR2 as YNNKEL (reference sequence). V was pared by 0 bases and J by 0 bases, with 17 bases between. The CDR3 spells CASSQEVGTGAMNTEAFF. The CDR3 nucleotides are TGTGCCAGCAGCCAAGAAGTAGGGACTGGAGCGATGAACACTGAAGCTTTCTTT. Using reference TRBV3-1 and TRBJ1-1 for the parts outside the CDR3, the full variable domain is DTAVSQTPKYLVTQMGNDKSIKCEQNLGHDTMYWYKQDSKKFLKIMFSYNNKELIINETVPNRFSPKSPDKAHLNLHINSLELGDSAVYFCASSQEVGTGAMNTEAFFGQGTRLTVV.

The chain combines TRBV6-1 with TRBJ2-1, with 11 bases lining up with TRBD1. The J segment lost 8 bases and the V segment lost 5 bases, leaving 5 bases of the junction unmatched. This CDR3 spans 14 amino acids. The V gene's germline CDR1 is MNHNS and CDR2 SASEGT. The CDR3 here is CASSTRTGGDEQFF. In nucleotides, the CDR3 is TGTGCCAGCAGTACCCGGACAGGGGGCGATGAGCAGTTCTTC.

As concerns this clonotype: One junction end disagrees with the germline gene, perhaps due to a read error. V usage is TRBV6-1 and J usage is TRBJ2-4; D is undetermined. CDR1 is MNHNS, CDR2 SASEGT, per germline. The length of the CDR3 is 14 residues. CDR3 region: CASSEALLGETVGF. CDR3 nucleotide sequence: TGTGCCAGCAGTGAAGCGCTTCTTGGGGAAACAGTGGGATTC.

This chain uses TRBV4-3 with TRBJ2-7, with 10 bases fitting TRBD1. V lost 1 base to trimming and J lost 5 bases; unmatched junction nucleotides: 5. Germline values: CDR1 LGHNA, CDR2 YSLEER. The CDR3 consists of 15 residues. CDR3 nucleotides: TGCGCCAGCAGCCAAGGTGACAGGGGGCGGGACGAGCAGTACTTC. It encodes CASSQGDRGRDEQYF.

As concerns this clonotype: A much larger clone differs by one base, so this may be a read error. This is likely a read error, given that the CDR3 carries no conserved phenylalanine or tryptophan at its end. This rearrangement joins TRBV6-1 to TRBJ1-5; 9 bases agree with TRBD1. This CDR3 has 16 amino acids. CDR1 is MNHNS, CDR2 SASEGT, per germline. V shed 4 bases, J shed 4 bases, and the junction held 8 bases outside the gene matches. CDR3 coding DNA: TGTGCCAGCAGTGCGACCGGGACAGGGAAGAATCAGCCCCAGCATTCT. Protein product: CASSATGTGKNQPQHS.

This clonotype was detected ten times or more. The genes are TRBV10-3 and TRBJ2-5; the D gene could be TRBD1 or TRBD2 (5 bases each). Germline values: CDR1 ENHRY, CDR2 SYGVKD. The CDR3 length is 12 residues. V lost 6 bases and J lost 4, with 9 bases in between. The chain's CDR3 is CAISRAGETQYF. Here the CDR3 DNA reads TGTGCCATCAGCAGGGCGGGAGAGACCCAGTACTTC.